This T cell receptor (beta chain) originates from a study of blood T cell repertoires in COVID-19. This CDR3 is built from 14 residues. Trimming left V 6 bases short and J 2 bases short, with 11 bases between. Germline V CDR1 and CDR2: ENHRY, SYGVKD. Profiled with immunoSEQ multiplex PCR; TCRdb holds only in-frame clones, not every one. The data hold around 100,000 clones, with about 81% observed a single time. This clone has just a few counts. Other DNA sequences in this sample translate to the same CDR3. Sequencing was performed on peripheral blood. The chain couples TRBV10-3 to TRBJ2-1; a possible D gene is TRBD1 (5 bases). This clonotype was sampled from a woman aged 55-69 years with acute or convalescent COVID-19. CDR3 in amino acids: CAIRADSAYNEQFF. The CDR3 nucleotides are TGTGCCATCAGGGCTGACAGTGCCTACAATGAGCAGTTCTTC.